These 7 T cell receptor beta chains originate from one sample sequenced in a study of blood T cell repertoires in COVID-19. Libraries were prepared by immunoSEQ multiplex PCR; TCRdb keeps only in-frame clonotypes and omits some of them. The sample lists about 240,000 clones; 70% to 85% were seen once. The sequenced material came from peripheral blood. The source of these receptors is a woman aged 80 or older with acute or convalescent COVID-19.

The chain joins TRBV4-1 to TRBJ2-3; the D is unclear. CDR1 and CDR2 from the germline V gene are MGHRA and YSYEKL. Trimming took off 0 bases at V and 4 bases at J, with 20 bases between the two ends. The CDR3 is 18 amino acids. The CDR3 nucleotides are TGCGCCAGCAGCCAAGATAATACTGGAGTCGGCGCCCCAGATACGCAGTATTTT. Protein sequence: CASSQDNTGVGAPDTQYF.

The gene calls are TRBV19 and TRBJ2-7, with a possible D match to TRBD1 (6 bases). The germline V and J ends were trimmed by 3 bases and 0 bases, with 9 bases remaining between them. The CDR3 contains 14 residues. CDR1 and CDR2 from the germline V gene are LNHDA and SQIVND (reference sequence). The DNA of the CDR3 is TGTGCCAGTAGTATTACAGGGAGCTCCTACGAGCAGTACTTC. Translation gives CASSITGSSYEQYF.

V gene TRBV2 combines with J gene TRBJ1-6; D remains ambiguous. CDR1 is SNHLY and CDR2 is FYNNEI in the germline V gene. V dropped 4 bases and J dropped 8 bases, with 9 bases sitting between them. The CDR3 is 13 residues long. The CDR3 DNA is TGTGCCAGCAGTGGTTCGTCAGATTCACCCCTCCACTTT. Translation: CASSGSSDSPLHF.

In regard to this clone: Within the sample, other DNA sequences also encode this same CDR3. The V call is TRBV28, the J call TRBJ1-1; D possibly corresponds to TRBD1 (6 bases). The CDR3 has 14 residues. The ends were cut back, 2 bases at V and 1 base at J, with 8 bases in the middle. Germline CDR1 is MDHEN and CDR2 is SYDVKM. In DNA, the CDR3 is TGTGCCAGCAGTTTAACCAGGGGGAACACTGAAGCTTTCTTT. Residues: CASSLTRGNTEAFF.

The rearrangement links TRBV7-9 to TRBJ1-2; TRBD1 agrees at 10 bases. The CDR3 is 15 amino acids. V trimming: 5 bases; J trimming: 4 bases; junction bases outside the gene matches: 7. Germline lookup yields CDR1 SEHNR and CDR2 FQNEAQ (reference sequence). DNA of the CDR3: TGTGCCAGCAGCCGGGGACAGGGGCCCGGCTATGGCTACACCTTC. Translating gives CASSRGQGPGYGYTF. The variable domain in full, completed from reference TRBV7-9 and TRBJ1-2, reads DTGVSQNPRHKITKRGQNVTFRCDPISEHNRLYWYRQTLGQGPEFLTYFQNEAQLEKSRLLSDRFSAERPKGSFSTLEIQRTEQGDSAMYLCASSRGQGPGYGYTFGSGTRLTVV.

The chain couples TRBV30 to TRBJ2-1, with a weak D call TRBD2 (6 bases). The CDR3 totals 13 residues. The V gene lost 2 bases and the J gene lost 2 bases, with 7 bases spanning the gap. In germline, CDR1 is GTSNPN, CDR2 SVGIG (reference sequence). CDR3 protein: CAWSRGTYNEQFF. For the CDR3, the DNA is TGTGCCTGGAGTCGGGGGACCTACAATGAGCAGTTCTTC.

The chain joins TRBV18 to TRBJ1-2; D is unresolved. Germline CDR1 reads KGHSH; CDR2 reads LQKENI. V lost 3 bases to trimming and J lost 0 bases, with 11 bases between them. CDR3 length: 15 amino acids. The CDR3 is CASSPRASSNYGYTF. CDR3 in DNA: TGTGCCAGCTCACCGAGGGCCTCCTCTAACTATGGCTACACCTTC.